These 9 T cell receptor beta chains came from one sample sequenced in a study of lymphopenia after photon versus proton radiotherapy (dated by TCRdb to the late 2010s). Library construction relied on the immunoSEQ multiplex PCR assay. TCRdb's version of the immuneACCESS table is confined to in-frame rearrangements and falls short of the full clone set. An unresolved V gene accounts for under half of the shortfall where checked; the remainder is of unknown origin. Recorded for this sample are about 24,000 clones; around 85% of them occurred a single time. Around a sixth of the sample is taken by the ten largest. The sequencing here drew on peripheral blood, taken from a patient treated with photon-based radiotherapy. These receptors were taken from a man in his sixties with pancreatic cancer.

The chain joins TRBV9 to TRBJ1-4, with D perhaps TRBD1 (5 bases). The CDR3 length is 16 residues. Germline V gene data show CDR1 as SGDLS and CDR2 as YYNGEE. Trimming took 4 bases from V and 0 from J, leaving 13 bases between them. CDR3 DNA: TGTGCCAGCAGCACCCAGGGAGCAGCAACTAATGAAAAACTGTTTTTT. Amino acid sequence: CASSTQGAATNEKLFF. The full variable domain, rest sourced from reference TRBV9 and TRBJ1-4, is DSGVTQTPKHLITATGQRVTLRCSPRSGDLSVYWYQQSLDQGLQFLIQYYNGEERAKGNILERFSAQQFPDLHSELNLSSLELGDSALYFCASSTQGAATNEKLFFGSGTQLSVL.

V gene TRBV4-2 combines with J gene TRBJ2-5; 8 bases are shared with TRBD2. J lost 4 bases, V lost 2 bases, and 3 bases had no gene match. Germline assignment: CDR1 LGHNA and CDR2 YNFKEQ. CDR3 size: 14 residues. CDR3 protein: CASSQLAGGETQYF. The CDR3 coding sequence is TGTGCCAGCAGCCAACTAGCGGGTGGAGAGACCCAGTACTTC.

This sequence joins TRBV19 and TRBJ2-7; D is uncertain. The V and J ends lost 4 bases and 3 bases respectively, with 7 bases between them. Germline V lookup: CDR1 LNHDA, CDR2 SQIVND (reference sequence). The CDR3 is 12 amino acids. In DNA, the CDR3 is TGTGCCAGTAGTACCGGCTTCTACGAGCAGTACTTC. This gives the protein CASSTGFYEQYF.

The rearrangement uses TRBV14 and TRBJ1-1; 7 bases fit TRBD1. Germline CDR1 and CDR2: SGHDN and FVKESK. CDR3 size: 15 residues. Trimming cost V 4 bases and J 0 bases; bases outside gene matches: 5. The DNA for the CDR3 is TGTGCCAGCAGCCCACAGGGGAAGATGAACACTGAAGCTTTCTTT. This encodes CASSPQGKMNTEAFF.

The chain has TRBV6-1 and TRBJ2-1; D gene uncertain. CDR1 MNHNS and CDR2 SASEGT come from the germline V gene. The CDR3 runs to 14 residues. Trimming left V 3 bases short and J 5 bases short, with 11 bases between. The CDR3 spells CASSEYITHNEQFF. The CDR3 DNA reads TGTGCCAGCAGTGAGTATATCACCCACAATGAGCAGTTCTTC.

The V and J genes are TRBV6-5 and TRBJ1-2; D remains ambiguous. Germline CDR1 MNHEY, CDR2 SVGAGI. V lost 6 bases and J 4 bases, leaving 12 bases between the germline ends. The CDR3 sequence is 13 residues long. The DNA for the CDR3 is TGTGCCAGCAGGACTTCGCGGGGCTATGGCTACACCTTC. Amino acid sequence: CASRTSRGYGYTF.

This rearrangement joins TRBV18 to TRBJ2-3, with D maybe TRBD1 (6 bases). Germline-derived CDR1 and CDR2 are KGHSH and LQKENI. Trimming took 1 base from V and 3 from J, leaving 17 bases between them. The CDR3 contains 17 residues. The CDR3 nucleotides read TGTGCCAGCTCACCACTCCGCGCGCAGGGGACGACAGATACGCAGTATTTT. Its protein product is CASSPLRAQGTTDTQYF.

In its sample, this clone was seen once. The CDR3 here is CASRRDRENTEAFF. The CDR3 coding sequence is TGTGCCAGCAGACGGGACAGGGAGAACACTGAAGCTTTCTTT. The rearrangement uses TRBV6-5 and TRBJ1-1; 9 positions agree with TRBD1. The CDR3 is 14 amino acids. V lost 6 bases and J lost 1; bases outside the gene matches: 3. Germline CDR1 is MNHEY and CDR2 is SVGAGI.

The chain recombines TRBV18 with TRBJ2-7, with D unresolved. Germline V gene lookup returns CDR1 KGHSH and CDR2 LQKENI. This CDR3 region has 14 residues. V was pared by 3 bases and J by 4 bases, with 13 bases between. CDR3 sequence reads: CASSPLKISYEQYF. CDR3 DNA: TGTGCCAGCTCACCCTTAAAAATAAGTTACGAGCAGTACTTC.